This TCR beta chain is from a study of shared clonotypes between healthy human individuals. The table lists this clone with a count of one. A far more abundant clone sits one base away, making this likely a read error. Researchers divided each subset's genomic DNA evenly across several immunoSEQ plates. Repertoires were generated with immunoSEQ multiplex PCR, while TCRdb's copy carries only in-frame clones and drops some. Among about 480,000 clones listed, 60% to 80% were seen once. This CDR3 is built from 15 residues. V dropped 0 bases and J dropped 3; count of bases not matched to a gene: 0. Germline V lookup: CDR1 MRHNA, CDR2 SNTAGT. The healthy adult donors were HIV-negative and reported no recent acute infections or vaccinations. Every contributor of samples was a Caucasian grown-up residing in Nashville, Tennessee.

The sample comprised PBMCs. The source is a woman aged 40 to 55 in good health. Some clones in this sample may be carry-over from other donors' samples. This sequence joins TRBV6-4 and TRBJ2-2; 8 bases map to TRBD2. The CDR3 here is CASSDSSGDTGELFF. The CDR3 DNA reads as TGTGCCAGCAGTGACTCTAGCGGGGACACCGGGGAGCTGTTTTTT.